This TCR beta chain was recorded in a study of patients and donors after allogeneic stem cell transplantation. The table lists this clonotype with many counts. TCRdb fed the RT-PCR reads into MiXCR, producing one record per CDR3 protein. The sample lists some 880,000 distinct CDR3 sequences, roughly 17% occurring once. This receptor was identified in a human donor who was either an allogeneic HSCT recipient or a stem cell or donor lymphocyte infusion donor (not recorded which). It is not recorded whose cells these are; they may come from a transplant donor. Sequencing was carried out using blood, either unsorted or a sorted T cell fraction (not recorded which).

The CDR3 DNA reads as TGCAGTGCTTCCGGGGACCAATTACAGTTCTTC. It translates to CSASGDQLQFF. The chain couples TRBV20-1 to TRBJ2-1; D possibly matches TRBD1 or TRBD2 (5 bases each). The CDR3 covers 11 residues. The germline V gene has CDR1 DFQATT and CDR2 SNEGSKA (reference sequence). Trimming stripped 5 bases from V and 13 bases from J, with 15 bases between.